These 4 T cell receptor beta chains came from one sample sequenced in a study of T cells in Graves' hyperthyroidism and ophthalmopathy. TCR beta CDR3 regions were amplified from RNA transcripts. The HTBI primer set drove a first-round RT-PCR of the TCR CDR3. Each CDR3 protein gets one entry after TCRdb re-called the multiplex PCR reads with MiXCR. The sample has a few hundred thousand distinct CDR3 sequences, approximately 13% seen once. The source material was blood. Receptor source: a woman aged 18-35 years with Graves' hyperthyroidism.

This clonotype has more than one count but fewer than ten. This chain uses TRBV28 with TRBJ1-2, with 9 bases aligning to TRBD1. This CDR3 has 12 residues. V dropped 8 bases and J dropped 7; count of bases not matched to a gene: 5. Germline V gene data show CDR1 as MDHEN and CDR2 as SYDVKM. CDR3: CASSQGAVGYTF. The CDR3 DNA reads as TGTGCCAGCTCACAGGGGGCCGTTGGCTACACCTTC.

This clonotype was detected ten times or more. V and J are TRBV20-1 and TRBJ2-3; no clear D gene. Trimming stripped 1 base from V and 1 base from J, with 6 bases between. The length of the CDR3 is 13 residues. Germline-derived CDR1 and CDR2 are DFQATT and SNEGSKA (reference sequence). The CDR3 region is CSARAWGTDTQYF. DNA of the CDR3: TGCAGTGCTAGAGCCTGGGGCACAGATACGCAGTATTTT.

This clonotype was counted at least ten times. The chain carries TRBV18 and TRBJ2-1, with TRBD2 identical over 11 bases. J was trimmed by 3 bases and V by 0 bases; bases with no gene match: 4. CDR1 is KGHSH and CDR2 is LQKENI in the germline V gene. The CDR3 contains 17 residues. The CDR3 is CASSPPGGLAGYNEQFF. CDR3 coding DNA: TGTGCCAGCTCACCACCAGGAGGACTAGCGGGCTACAATGAGCAGTTCTTC.

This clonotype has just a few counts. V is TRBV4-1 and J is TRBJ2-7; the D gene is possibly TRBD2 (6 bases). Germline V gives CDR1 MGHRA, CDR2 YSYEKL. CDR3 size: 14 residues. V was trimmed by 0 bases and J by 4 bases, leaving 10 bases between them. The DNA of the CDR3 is TGCGCCAGCAGCCAAGAGGGGGACTTTTACGAGCAGTACTTC. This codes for CASSQEGDFYEQYF.